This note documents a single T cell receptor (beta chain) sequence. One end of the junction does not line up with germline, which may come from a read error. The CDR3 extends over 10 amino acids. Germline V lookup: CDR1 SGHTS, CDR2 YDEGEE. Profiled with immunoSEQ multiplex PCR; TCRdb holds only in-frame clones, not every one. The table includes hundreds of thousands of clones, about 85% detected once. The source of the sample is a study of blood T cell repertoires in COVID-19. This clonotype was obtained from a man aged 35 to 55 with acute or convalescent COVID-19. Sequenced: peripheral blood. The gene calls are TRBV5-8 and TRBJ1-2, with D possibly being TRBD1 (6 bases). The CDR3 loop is CASSYHRDRF. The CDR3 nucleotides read TGTGCCAGCAGCTACCACAGGGACCGCTTC.